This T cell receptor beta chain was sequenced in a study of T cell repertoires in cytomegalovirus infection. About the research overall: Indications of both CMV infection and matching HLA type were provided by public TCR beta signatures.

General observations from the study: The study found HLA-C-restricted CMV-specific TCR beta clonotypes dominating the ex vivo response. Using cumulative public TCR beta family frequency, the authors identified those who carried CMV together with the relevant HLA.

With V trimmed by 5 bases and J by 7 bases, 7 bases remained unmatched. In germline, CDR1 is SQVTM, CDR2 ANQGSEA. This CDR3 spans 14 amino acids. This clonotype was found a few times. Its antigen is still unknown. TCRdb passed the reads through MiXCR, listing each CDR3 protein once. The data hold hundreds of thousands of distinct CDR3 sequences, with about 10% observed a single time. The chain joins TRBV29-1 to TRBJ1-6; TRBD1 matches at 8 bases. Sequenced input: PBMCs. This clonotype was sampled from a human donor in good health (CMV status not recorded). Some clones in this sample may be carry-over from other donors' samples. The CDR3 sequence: CSVTTGDLNSPLHF. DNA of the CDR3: TGCAGCGTTACGACAGGGGACCTGAATTCACCCCTCCACTTT.